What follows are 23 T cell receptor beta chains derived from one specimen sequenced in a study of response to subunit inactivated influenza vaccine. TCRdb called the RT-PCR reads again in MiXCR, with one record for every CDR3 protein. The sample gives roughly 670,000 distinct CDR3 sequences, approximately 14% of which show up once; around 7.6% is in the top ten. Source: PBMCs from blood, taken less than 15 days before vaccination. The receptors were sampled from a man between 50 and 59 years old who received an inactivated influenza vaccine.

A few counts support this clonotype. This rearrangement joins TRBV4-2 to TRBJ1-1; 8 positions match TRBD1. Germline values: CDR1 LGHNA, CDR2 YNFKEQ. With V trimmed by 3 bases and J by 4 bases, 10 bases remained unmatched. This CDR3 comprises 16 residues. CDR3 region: CASSHNPGQEGTEAFF. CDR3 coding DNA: TGTGCCAGCAGCCACAATCCGGGACAGGAGGGCACTGAAGCTTTCTTT.

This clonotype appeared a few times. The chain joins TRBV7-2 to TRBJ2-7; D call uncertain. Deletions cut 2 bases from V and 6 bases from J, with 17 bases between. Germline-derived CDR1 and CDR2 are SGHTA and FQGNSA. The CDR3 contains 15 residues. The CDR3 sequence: CASSLLWTLNREQYF. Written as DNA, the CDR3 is TGTGCCAGCAGCTTATTGTGGACGCTTAACCGCGAGCAGTACTTC.

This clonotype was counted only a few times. The CDR3 reads CASSLGTSETYEQYF. Written as DNA, the CDR3 is TGCGCCAGCAGCTTGGGGACTAGCGAGACCTACGAGCAGTACTTC. The rearrangement links TRBV5-1 to TRBJ2-7; 9 bases are a match to TRBD2. The CDR3 is 15 residues long. Germline V CDR1 and CDR2: SGHRS, YFSETQ. V lost 0 bases, J lost 2 bases, and 3 bases stayed unmatched. Full variable domain (remainder filled in from reference TRBV5-1 and TRBJ2-7): KAGVTQTPRYLIKTRGQQVTLSCSPISGHRSVSWYQQTPGQGLQFLFEYFSETQRNKGNFPGRFSGRQFSNSRSEMNVSTLELGDSALYLCASSLGTSETYEQYFGPGTRLTVT.

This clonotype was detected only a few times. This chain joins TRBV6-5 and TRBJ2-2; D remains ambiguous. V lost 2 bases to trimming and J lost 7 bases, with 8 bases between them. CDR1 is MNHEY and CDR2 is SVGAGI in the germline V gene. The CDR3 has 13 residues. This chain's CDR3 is CASSYPAGGELFF. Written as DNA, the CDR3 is TGTGCCAGCAGTTACCCGGCCGGCGGGGAGCTGTTTTTT.

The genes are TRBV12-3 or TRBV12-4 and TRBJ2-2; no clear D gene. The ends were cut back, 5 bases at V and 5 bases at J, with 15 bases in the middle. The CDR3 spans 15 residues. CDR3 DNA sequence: TGTGCCAGCAGTCCCCGTCGATCGAGGACCGGGGAGCTGTTTTTT. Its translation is CASSPRRSRTGELFF.

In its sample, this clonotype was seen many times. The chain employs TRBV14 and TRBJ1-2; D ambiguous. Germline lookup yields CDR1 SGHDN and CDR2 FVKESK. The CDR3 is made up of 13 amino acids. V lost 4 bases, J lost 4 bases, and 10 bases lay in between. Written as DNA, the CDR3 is TGTGCCAGCAGCCCCGACCTTCGCTATGGCTACACCTTC. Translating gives CASSPDLRYGYTF.

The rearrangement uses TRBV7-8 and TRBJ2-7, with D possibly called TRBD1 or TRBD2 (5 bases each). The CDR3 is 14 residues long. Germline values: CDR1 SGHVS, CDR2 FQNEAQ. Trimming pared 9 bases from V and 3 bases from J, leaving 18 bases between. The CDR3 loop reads CASIIGEYSYEQYF. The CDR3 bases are TGTGCCAGTATTATAGGGGAGTACAGCTACGAGCAGTACTTC.

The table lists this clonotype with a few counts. CDR3 loop: CASSSVAGGEQFF. The CDR3 DNA reads TGTGCCAGCAGCTCCGTAGCGGGAGGTGAGCAGTTCTTC. This rearrangement joins TRBV7-2 to TRBJ2-1, with TRBD2 matching over 10 bases. The CDR3 is made up of 13 amino acids. V gave up 4 bases and J gave up 9 bases; unmatched junction bases: 3. Germline V CDR1 and CDR2: SGHTA, FQGNSA.

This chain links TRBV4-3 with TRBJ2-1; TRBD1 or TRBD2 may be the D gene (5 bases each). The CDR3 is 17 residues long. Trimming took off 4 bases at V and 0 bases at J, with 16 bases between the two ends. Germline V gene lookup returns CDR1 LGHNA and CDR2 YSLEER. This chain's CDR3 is CASSRDPDPPSYNEQFF. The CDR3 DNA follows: TGCGCCAGCAGCCGGGACCCCGACCCTCCCTCCTACAATGAGCAGTTCTTC.

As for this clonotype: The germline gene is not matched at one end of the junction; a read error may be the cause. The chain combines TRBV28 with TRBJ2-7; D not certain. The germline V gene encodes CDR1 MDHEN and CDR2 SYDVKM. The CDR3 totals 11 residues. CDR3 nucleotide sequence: TGTGCCAGCAGTCTCACATTGCGGCAGCACTTC. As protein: CASSLTLRQHF. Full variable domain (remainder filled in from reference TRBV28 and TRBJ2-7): DVKVTQSSRYLVKRTGEKVFLECVQDMDHENMFWYRQDPGLGLRLIYFSYDVKMKEKGDIPEGYSVSREKKERFSLILESASTNQTSMYLCASSLTLRQHFGPGTRLTVT.

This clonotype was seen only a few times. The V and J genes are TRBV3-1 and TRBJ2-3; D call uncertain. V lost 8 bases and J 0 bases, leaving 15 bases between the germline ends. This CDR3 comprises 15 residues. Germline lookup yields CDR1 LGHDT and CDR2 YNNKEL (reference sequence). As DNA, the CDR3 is TGTGCCAGCTGCCGAACTCTGGGGAGCACAGATACGCAGTATTTT. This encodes CASCRTLGSTDTQYF.

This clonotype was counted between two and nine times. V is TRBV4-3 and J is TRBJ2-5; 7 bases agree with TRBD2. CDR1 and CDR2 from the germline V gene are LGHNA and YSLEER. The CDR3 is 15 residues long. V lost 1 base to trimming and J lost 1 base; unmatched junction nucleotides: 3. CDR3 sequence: CASSQGDYLQETQYF. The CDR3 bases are TGCGCCAGCAGCCAAGGGGACTACCTCCAAGAGACCCAGTACTTC.

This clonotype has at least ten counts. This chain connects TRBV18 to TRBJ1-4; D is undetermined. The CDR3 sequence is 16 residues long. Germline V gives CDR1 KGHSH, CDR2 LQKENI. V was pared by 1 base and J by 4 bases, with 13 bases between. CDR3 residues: CASSPRAGLVNEKLFF. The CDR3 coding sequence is TGTGCCAGCTCACCACGGGCTGGGCTGGTTAATGAAAAACTGTTTTTT.

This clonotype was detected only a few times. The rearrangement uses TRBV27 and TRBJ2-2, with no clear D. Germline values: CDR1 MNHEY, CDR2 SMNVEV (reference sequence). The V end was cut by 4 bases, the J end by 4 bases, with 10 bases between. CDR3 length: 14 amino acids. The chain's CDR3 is CASSSRAPTGELFF. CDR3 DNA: TGTGCCAGCAGTTCAAGAGCCCCCACCGGGGAGCTGTTTTTT.

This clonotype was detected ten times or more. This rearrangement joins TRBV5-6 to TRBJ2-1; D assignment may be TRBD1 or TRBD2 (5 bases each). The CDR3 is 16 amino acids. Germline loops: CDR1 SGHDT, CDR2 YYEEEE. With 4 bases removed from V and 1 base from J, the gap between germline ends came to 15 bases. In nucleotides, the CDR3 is TGTGCCAGCAGCGGTAGGGTGAGGGGTTCCTACAATGAGCAGTTCTTC. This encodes CASSGRVRGSYNEQFF.

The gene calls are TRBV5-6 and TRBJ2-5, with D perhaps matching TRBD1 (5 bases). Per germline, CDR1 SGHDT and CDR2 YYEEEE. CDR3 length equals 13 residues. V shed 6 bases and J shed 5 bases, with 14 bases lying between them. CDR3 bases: TGTGCCAGCACCCTGGGGCAGTTGGAGACCCAGTACTTC. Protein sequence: CASTLGQLETQYF. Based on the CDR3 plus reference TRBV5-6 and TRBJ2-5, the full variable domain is DAGVTQSPTHLIKTRGQQVTLRCSPKSGHDTVSWYQQALGQGPQFIFQYYEEEERQRGNFPDRFSGHQFPNYSSELNVNALLLGDSALYLCASTLGQLETQYFGPGTRLLVL.

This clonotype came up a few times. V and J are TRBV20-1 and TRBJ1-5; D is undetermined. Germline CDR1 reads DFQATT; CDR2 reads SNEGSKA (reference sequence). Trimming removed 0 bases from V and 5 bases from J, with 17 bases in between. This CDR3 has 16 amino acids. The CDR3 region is CSARDRYKEPYQPQHF. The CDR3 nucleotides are TGCAGTGCTAGAGATAGGTACAAGGAACCTTATCAGCCCCAGCATTTT.

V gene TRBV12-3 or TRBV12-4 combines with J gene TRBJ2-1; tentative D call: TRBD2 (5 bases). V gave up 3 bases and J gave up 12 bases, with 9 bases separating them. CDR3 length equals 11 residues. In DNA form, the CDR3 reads TGTGCCAGCAGTTTGGGAGATCGGCAGTTCTTC. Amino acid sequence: CASSLGDRQFF.

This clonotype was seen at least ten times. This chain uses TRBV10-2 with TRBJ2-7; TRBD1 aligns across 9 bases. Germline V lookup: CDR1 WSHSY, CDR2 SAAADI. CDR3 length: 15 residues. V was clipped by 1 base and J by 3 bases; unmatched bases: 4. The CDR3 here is CASSEYGTGLYEQYF. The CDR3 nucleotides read TGCGCCAGCAGTGAGTACGGGACAGGGCTCTACGAGCAGTACTTC.

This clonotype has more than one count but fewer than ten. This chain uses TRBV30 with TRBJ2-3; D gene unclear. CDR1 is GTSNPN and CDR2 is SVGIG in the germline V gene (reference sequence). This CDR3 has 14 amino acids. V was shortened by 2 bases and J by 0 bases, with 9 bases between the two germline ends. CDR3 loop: CAWSSVGSTDTQYF. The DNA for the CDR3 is TGTGCCTGGAGTTCAGTGGGTAGCACAGATACGCAGTATTTT.

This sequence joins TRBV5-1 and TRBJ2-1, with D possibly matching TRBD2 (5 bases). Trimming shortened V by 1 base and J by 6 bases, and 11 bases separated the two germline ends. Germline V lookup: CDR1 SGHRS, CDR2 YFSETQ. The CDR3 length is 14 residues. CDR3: CASSLKAGGNEQFF. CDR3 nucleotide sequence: TGCGCCAGCAGCTTGAAGGCGGGCGGCAATGAGCAGTTCTTC. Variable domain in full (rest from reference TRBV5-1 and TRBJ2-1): KAGVTQTPRYLIKTRGQQVTLSCSPISGHRSVSWYQQTPGQGLQFLFEYFSETQRNKGNFPGRFSGRQFSNSRSEMNVSTLELGDSALYLCASSLKAGGNEQFFGPGTRLTVL.

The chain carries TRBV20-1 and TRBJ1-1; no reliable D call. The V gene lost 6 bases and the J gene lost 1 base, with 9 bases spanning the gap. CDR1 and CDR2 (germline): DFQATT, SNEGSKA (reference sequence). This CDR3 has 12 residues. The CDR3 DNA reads TGCAGTGCCAAGAGCGGGAACACTGAAGCTTTCTTT. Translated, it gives CSAKSGNTEAFF.

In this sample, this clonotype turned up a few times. The CDR3 coding sequence is TGTGCCAGTAGTATCGACCCGGGGTACGAGCAGTACTTC. Amino acids: CASSIDPGYEQYF. The chain couples TRBV19 to TRBJ2-7, with TRBD2 as a possible D gene (5 bases). Germline values: CDR1 LNHDA, CDR2 SQIVND (reference sequence). Trimming took 3 bases from V and 4 from J, leaving 10 bases between them. CDR3 length equals 13 residues.